This TCR beta chain was identified in a study of beta chain features in type 1 diabetes. On the study more broadly: Patients looked much like healthy donors when it came to age, gender and cell yields. General study findings and limits: Naive, central memory and Treg TCRB repertoires appeared more alike in patients than in healthy donors. People with Type 1 diabetes carried modestly yet significantly shorter TCRB CDR3s in all four CD4+ subsets.

Of the isolated RNA, all was reverse transcribed, and so the sequenced material was expressed TCRB transcripts. Sequencing used immunoSEQ multiplex PCR; TCRdb keeps in-frame clones, though not all of them. The table lists about 360,000 clones, roughly 13% of them singletons, with approximately 0.015% in the top ten. The CDR3 is 14 residues long. Germline loops: CDR1 SNHLY, CDR2 FYNNEI. V lost 5 bases to trimming and J lost 5 bases; unmatched junction nucleotides: 7. This clone has a handful of counts. What it recognizes is unknown. Sorting with CD45RO/CCR7/CD25/CD127/CD95/CD27 yielded naive, central memory, regulatory and stem-like memory CD4+ cells.

This clonotype was sampled from a man aged 18 to 30 in good health. The chain links TRBV2 to TRBJ1-1; 8 bases line up with TRBD1. Sequenced sample: naive CD4+ T cells from blood. CDR3: CASSSTTGGTEAFF. In nucleotides, the CDR3 is TGTGCCAGCAGTTCGACCACAGGGGGAACTGAAGCTTTCTTT.